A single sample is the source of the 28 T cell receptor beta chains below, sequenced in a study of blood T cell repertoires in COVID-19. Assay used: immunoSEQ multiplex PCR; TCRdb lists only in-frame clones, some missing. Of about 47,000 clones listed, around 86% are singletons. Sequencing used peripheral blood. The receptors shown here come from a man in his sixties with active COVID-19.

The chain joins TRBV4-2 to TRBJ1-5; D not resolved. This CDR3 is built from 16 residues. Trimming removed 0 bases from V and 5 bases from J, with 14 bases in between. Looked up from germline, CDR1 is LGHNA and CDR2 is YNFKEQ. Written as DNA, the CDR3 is TGTGCCAGCAGCCAAGAAGCGAACGGGAGGGATCAGCCCCAGCATTTT. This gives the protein CASSQEANGRDQPQHF.

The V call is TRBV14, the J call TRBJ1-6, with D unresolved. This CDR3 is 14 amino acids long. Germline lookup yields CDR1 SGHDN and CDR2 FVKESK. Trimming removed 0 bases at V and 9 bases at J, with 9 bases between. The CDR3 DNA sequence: TGTGCCAGCAGCCAAGAGTCGCGGGGTTCACCCCTCCACTTT. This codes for CASSQESRGSPLHF.

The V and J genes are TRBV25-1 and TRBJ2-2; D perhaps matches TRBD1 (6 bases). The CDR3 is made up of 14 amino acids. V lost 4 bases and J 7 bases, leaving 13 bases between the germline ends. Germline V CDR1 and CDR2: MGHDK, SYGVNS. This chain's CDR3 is CASSVWTDSGELFF. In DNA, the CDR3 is TGTGCCAGCAGTGTCTGGACAGACAGCGGGGAGCTGTTTTTT.

The CDR3 protein is CASRNGGGYEQYF. CDR3 bases: TGTGCCAGCAGGAACGGGGGGGGCTACGAGCAGTACTTC. This sequence joins TRBV28 and TRBJ2-7; the match to TRBD2 covers 8 bases. Per the germline V gene, CDR1 is MDHEN and CDR2 is SYDVKM. There are 13 residues in the CDR3. Trimming took 6 bases from V and 3 from J; bases not matched to a gene: 4.

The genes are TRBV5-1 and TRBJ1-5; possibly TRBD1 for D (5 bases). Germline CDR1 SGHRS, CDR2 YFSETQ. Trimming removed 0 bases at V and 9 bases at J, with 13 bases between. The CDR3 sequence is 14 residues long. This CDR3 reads CASSLGAGDPPQHF. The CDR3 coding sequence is TGCGCCAGCAGCTTGGGGGCGGGGGATCCGCCCCAGCATTTT.

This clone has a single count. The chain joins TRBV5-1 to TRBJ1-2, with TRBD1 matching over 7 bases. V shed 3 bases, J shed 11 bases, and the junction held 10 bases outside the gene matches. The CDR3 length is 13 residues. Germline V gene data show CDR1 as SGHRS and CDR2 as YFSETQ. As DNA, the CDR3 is TGCGCCAGCAGCTCCCGGACAGGCCCTGGGTACACCTTC. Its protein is CASSSRTGPGYTF.

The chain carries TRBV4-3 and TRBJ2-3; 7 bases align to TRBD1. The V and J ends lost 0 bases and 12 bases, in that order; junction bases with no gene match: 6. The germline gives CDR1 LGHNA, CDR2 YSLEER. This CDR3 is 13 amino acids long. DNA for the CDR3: TGCGCCAGCAGCCAAGACCCGGCAGGGGGACAGTATTTT. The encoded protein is CASSQDPAGGQYF.

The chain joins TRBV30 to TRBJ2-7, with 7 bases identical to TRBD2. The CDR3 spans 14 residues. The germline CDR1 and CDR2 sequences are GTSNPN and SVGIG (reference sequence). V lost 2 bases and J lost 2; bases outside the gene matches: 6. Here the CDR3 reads CAWSSGAGPYEQYF. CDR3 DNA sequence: TGTGCCTGGAGTAGCGGGGCAGGGCCCTACGAGCAGTACTTC.

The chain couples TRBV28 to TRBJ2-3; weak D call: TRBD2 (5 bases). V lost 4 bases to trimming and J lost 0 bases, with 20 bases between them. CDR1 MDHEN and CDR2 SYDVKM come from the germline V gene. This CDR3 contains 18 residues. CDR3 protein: CASSSTLGRAASTDTQYF. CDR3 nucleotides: TGTGCCAGCAGTTCCACCCTCGGTCGAGCGGCTAGCACAGATACGCAGTATTTT.

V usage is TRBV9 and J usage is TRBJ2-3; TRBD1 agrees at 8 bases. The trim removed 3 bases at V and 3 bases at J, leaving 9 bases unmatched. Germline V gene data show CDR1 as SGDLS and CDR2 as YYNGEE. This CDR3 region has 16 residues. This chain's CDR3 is CASSEGQAEGTDTQYF. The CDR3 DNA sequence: TGTGCCAGCAGCGAGGGACAGGCCGAGGGGACAGATACGCAGTATTTT.

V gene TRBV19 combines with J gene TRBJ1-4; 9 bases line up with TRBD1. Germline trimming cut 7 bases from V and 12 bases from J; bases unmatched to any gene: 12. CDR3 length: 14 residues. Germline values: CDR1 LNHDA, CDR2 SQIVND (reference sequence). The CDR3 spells CASTPGTGSSELFF. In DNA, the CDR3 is TGTGCCAGTACTCCCGGGACAGGGTCATCAGAACTGTTTTTT. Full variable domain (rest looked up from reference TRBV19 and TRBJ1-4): DGGITQSPKYLFRKEGQNVTLSCEQNLNHDAMYWYRQDPGQGLRLIYYSQIVNDFQKGDIAEGYSVSREKKESFPLTVTSAQKNPTAFYLCASTPGTGSSELFFGSGTQLSVL.

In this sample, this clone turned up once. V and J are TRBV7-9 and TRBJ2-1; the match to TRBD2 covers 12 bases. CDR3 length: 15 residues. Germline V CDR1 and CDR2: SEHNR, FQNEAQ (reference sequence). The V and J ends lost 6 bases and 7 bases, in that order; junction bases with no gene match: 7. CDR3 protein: CASRQTSGGRNEQFF. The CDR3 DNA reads TGTGCCAGCAGGCAAACTAGCGGGGGGAGGAATGAGCAGTTCTTC.

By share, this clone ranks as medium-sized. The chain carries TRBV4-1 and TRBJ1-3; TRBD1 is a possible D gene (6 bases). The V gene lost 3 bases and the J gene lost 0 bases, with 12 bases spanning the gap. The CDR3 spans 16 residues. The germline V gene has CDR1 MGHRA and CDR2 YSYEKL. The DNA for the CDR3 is TGCGCCAGCAGCCACAACAGGGAGATCTCTGGAAACACCATATATTTT. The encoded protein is CASSHNREISGNTIYF.

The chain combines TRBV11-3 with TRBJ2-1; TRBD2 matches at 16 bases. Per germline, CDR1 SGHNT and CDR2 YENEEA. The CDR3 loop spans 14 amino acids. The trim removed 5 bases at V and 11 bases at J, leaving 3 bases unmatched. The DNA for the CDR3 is TGTGCCAGCAGCGTGGGACTAGCGGGGGGGAAGCAGTTCTTC. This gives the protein CASSVGLAGGKQFF.

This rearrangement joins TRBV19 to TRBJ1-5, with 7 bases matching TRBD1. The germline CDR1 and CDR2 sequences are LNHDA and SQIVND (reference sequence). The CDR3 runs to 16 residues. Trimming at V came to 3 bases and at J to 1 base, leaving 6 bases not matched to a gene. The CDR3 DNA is TGTGCCAGTAGTATGAGGCCGGACAGGAGCAATCAGCCCCAGCATTTT. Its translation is CASSMRPDRSNQPQHF.

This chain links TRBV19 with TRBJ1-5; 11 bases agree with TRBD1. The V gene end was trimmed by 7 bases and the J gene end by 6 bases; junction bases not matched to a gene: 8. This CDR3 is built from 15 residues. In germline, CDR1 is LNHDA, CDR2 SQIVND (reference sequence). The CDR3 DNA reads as TGTGCCAGTATGTGGGGACAGGGGGTTGTTCAGCCCCAGCATTTT. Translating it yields CASMWGQGVVQPQHF.

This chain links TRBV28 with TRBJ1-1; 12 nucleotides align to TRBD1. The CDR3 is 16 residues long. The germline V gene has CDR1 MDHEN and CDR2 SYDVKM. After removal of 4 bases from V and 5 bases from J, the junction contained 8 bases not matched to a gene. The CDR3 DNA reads TGTGCCAGCAGTTCCGGGACAGGGGGCGGGAGGACTGAAGCTTTCTTT. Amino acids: CASSSGTGGGRTEAFF.

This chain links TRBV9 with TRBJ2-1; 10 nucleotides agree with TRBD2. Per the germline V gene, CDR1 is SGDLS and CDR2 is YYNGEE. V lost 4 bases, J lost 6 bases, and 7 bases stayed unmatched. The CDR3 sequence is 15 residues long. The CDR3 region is CASSPGTSAGNEQFF. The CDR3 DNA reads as TGTGCCAGCAGCCCCGGGACTAGCGCGGGCAATGAGCAGTTCTTC.

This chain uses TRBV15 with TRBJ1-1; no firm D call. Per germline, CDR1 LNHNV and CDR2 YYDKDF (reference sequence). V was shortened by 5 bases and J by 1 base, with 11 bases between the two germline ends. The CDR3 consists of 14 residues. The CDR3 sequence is CATSALEENTEAFF. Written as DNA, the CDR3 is TGTGCCACCAGCGCGCTTGAAGAGAACACTGAAGCTTTCTTT.

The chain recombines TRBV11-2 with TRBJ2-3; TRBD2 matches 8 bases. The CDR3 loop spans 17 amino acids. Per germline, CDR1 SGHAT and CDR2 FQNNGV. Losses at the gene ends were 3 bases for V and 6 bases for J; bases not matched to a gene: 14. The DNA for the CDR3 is TGTGCCAGCAGCTTCGGGGTAGCGGGGCAGGAGAGGGATACGCAGTATTTT. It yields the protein CASSFGVAGQERDTQYF.

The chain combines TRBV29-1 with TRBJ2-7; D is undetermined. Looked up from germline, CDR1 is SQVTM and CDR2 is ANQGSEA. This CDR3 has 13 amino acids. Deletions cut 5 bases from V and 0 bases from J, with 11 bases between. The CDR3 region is CSVRRSSSYEQYF. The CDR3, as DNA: TGCAGCGTTCGCAGGTCGAGCTCCTACGAGCAGTACTTC.

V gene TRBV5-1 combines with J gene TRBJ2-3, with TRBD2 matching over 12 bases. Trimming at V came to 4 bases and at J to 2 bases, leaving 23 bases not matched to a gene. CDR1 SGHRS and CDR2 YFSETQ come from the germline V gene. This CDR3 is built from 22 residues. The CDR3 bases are TGCGCCAGCAGCGGCCGAATTACTAGCGGGGGGCTAAAAATTACTTTCACAGATACGCAGTATTTT. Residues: CASSGRITSGGLKITFTDTQYF.

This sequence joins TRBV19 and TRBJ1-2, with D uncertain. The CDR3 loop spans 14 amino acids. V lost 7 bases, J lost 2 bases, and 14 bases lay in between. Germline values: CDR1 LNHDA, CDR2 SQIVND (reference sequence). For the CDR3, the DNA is TGTGCCAGTACACTAGCCGGCGGAAACTATGGCTACACCTTC. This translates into CASTLAGGNYGYTF.

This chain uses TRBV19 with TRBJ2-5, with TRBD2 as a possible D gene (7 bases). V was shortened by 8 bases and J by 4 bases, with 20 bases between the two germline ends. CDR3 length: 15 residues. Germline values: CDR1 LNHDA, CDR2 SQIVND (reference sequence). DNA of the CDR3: TGTGCCAGTGGAGCCGGGGGGCGATTCCCAGAGACCCAGTACTTC. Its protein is CASGAGGRFPETQYF.

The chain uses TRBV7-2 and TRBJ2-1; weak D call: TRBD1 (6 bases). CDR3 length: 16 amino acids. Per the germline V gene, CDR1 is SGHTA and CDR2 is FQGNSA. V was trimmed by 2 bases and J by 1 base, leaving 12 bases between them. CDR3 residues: CASSLMGALSYNEQFF. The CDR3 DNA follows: TGTGCCAGCAGCTTAATGGGGGCCCTATCCTACAATGAGCAGTTCTTC. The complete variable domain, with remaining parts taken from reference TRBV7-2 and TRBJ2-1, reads GAGVSQSPSNKVTEKGKDVELRCDPISGHTALYWYRQSLGQGLEFLIYFQGNSAPDKSGLPSDRFSAERTGGSVSTLTIQRTQQEDSAVYLCASSLMGALSYNEQFFGPGTRLTVL.

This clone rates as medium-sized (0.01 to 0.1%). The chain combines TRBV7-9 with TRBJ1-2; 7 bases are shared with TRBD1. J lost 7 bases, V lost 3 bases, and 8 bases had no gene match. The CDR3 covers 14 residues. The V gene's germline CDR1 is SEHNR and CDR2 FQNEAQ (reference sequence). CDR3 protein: CASSFNDRAPGYTF. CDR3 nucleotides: TGTGCCAGCAGCTTTAATGACAGGGCGCCTGGCTACACCTTC.

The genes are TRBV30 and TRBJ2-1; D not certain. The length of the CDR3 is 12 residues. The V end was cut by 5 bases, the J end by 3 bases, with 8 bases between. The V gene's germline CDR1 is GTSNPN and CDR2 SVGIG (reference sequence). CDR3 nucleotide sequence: TGTGCCTGGGCGAGGCTCTACAATGAGCAGTTCTTC. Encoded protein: CAWARLYNEQFF.

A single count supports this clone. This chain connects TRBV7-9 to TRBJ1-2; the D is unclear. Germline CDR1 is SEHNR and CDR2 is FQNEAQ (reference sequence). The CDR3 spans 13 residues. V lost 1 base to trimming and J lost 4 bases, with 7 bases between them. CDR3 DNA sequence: TGTGCCAGCAGCTTAGGAGCCGGCTATGGCTACACCTTC. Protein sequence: CASSLGAGYGYTF. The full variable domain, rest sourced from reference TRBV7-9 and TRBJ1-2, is DTGVSQNPRHKITKRGQNVTFRCDPISEHNRLYWYRQTLGQGPEFLTYFQNEAQLEKSRLLSDRFSAERPKGSFSTLEIQRTEQGDSAMYLCASSLGAGYGYTFGSGTRLTVV.